This T cell receptor beta chain was obtained from a study of PD-1 blockade in classical Hodgkin lymphoma. Study-wide points: The study found that TCR diversity rose significantly by C4D1 in CD4+ but not CD8+ cells. Nivolumab starters within 1 year of ASCT were excluded. Relapsed/refractory patients reportedly had the lowest baseline TCR diversity, below newly diagnosed patients, who were below healthy donors.

Time point given: cycle 4 day 1 (C4D1), after six to seven weeks of nivolumab. The patients all showed relapse after autologous stem cell transplantation, while their brentuximab vedotin exposure varied. About this clone: Its specificity is not known.

Here immunoSEQ multiplex PCR was the method, and the copy in TCRdb shows in-frame clones only, minus some. In the table there are some 93,000 clones, approximately 83% of which are singletons. The length of the CDR3 is 15 residues. Trimming removed 1 base at V and 1 base at J, with 10 bases between. Germline V gene lookup returns CDR1 SGHTA and CDR2 FQGNSA. The starting material was peripheral blood mononuclear cells (PBMCs), obtained before the fourth cycle of nivolumab. J is TRBJ1-1 and V is TRBV7-2, with D possibly being TRBD1 (5 bases). The TCR comes from a human donor with classical Hodgkin lymphoma. The CDR3 DNA follows: TGTGCCAGCAGCTTAGTCCAGGGCGCGAACACTGAAGCTTTCTTT. This codes for CASSLVQGANTEAFF.